This T cell receptor (beta chain) stems from a study of a mutant IDH1 vaccine in newly diagnosed glioma (dated by TCRdb to the early 2020s). As for the study more broadly: Patients received eight vaccinations in weeks 1, 3, 5, 7, 11, 15, 19 and 23, corresponding to visits V03 through V10. Vaccination started 4-6 weeks after radiotherapy alone, or was given together with temozolomide cycles in the groups whose treatment included chemotherapy. The roughly 34 treated patients were approximately 60% male and about 40% female, with a mean age of about 38 years. Before enrollment, most patients had been given radiochemotherapy with temozolomide as standard therapy, while the rest had received either radiotherapy alone or temozolomide alone. Six visits were used for peripheral blood collection: V03 (baseline), V05, V07, V10, V12 and V13. For exploratory analyses, under 30 treated patients had longitudinal TCRB deep sequencing done wherever samples were available.

The full study reports these points: The authors stated that sample limitations prevented analyses of patient blood samples from being reproduced. No apparent relationship was observed between pseudoprogression and alterations in the top peripheral T cell clonotypes detected by TCRB sequencing. PBMC samples for TCRB deep sequencing were selected based on availability. Vaccine-induced immune responses across multiple MHC alleles were detected in over 80% of patients.

As concerns this clone: Its antigen is unknown. The sample holds no much larger clone one base away, and base qualities are not on file.

Cut back by 1 base and 7 bases, the V and J ends lie 10 bases apart. Taken from the germline V gene, the CDR1 and CDR2 loops are SNHLY and FYNNEI. The CDR3, from cysteine to phenylalanine, totals 13 residues. Of all the DNA, just the CDR3 is kept, 39 bases in frame from base 1. The library was produced with the immunoSEQ multiplex PCR assay. The hsTCRB Kit was used according to the manufacturer's protocol to amplify rearranged TCR beta chain sequences. TCRB libraries were sequenced on an Illumina MiSeq. The paper's data handling went like this. The proprietary platform of the kit vendor was used for demultiplexing, trimming and gene mapping. This is the immuneACCESS table as TCRdb keeps it, with only in-frame sequences that have V and J called. A part of the clones is gone; compared with another copy, unresolved V genes explain less than half, and the rest is unexplained. Clone size and the V and J calls come from that table; the DNA yielded D and trimming. This sample is represented by under 55,000 clones; 91% of them were singletons. The ten biggest clones cover approximately 2.5% of the sample.

What this sample's time point label stands for: week 11, during vaccination. Each vaccine dose was 300 ug of a 20-mer mutant IDH1 peptide in Montanide, given subcutaneously with topical imiquimod. Newly diagnosed WHO grade 3 or 4 IDH1-mutant astrocytomas showing loss of nuclear ATRX were present in the donors. The samples were drawn from NOA16, a multicentre, single-arm, open-label phase I trial in Germany that tested a mutant IDH1 peptide vaccine in humans for the first time. Genomic DNA for TCRB sequencing was extracted from EDTA blood using the DNeasy Blood and Tissue Kit. This sequence uses TRBV2 and TRBJ1-2; a confident D gene designation cannot be given. The source of this sequence is a man aged 45-65 years with glioma. This material consisted of PBMCs, taken from a glioma patient whose treatment included an IDH1 peptide vaccine. The base sequence is TGTGCCAGCAGTGAAGAGCAGGTTGGTGGCTACACCTTC. Translated, it reads CASSEEQVGGYTF.